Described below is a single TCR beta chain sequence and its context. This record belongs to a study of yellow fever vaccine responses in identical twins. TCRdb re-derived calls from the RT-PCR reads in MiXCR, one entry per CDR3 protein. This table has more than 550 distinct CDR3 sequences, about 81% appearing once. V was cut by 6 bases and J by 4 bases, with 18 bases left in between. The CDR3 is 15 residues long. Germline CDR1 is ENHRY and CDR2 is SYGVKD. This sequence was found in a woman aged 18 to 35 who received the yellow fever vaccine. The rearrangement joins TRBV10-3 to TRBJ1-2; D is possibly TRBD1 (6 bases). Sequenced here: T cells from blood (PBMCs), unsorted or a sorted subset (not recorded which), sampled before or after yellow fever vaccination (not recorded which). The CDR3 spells CAIRDRDNAFYGYTF. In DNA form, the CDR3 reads TGTGCCATCAGGGACCGGGACAACGCATTCTATGGCTACACCTTC.